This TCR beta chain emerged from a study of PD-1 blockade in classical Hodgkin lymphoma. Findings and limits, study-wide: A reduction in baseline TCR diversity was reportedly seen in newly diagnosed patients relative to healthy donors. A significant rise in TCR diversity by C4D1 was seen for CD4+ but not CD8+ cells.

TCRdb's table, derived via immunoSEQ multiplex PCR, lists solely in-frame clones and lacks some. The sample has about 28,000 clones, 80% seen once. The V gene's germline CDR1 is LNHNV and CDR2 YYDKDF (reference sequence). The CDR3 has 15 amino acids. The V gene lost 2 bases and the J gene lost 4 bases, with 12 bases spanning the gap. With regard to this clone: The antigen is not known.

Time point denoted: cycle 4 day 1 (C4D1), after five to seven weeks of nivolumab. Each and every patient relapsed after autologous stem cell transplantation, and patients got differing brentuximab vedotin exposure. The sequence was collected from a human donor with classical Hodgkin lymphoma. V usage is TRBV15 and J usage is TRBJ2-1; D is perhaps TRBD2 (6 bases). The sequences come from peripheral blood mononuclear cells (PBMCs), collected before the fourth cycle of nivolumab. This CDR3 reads CATSRPGEWYNEQFF. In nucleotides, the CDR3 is TGTGCCACCAGCAGACCGGGAGAATGGTACAATGAGCAGTTCTTC.